The clone carrying this TCR beta chain occurred a few times. Its antigen is not known. This sample is drawn from a study of T-cell reconstitution after alpha-beta-depleted transplantation in children. Study-wide results and caveats: At around two months after transplant, the alpha-beta T cells were reportedly derived from several hundred expanded clones that came from non-depleted graft cells. Counts and diversity of T cells one year after transplant came mostly from newly produced T cells. Recipient T cells and thymic progenitors that survived were the source of the high TCRbeta diversity seen at day 60 in some patients.

Preparation of the TCRbeta library was carried out with unique molecular identifiers. TCRdb reprocessed the PCR reads via MiXCR and lists one record per CDR3 protein. The sample lists about 580,000 distinct CDR3 sequences, more than 20% occurring once. The sample consisted of PBMCs, mostly from graft donor cells, taken 360 days after TCRalphabeta/CD19-depleted stem cell transplant. The receptor comes from a boy under two years old who had a stem cell transplant for acute myeloid leukemia, so the T cells may come from the graft donor.

CDR3: CASSPSGGAWDTQYF. The CDR3 DNA sequence: TGTGCCAGCAGTCCTAGCGGGGGGGCTTGGGATACGCAGTATTTT. V and J are TRBV7-2 and TRBJ2-3; TRBD2 aligns across 12 bases. Germline V gene lookup returns CDR1 SGHTA and CDR2 FQGNSA. J was trimmed by 6 bases and V by 6 bases; bases with no gene match: 7. CDR3 size: 15 residues.